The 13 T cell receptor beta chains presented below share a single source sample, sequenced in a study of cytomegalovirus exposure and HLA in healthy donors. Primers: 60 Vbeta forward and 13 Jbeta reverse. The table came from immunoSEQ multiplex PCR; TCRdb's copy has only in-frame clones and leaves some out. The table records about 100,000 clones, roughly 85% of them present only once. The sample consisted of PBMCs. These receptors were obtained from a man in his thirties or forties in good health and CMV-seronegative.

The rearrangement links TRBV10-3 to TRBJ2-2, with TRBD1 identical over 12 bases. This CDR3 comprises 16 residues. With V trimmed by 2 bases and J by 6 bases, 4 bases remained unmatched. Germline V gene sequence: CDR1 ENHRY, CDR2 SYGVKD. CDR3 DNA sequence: TGTGCCATCAGTGAGCCGGGGACAGGGGGCGCCGGGGAGCTGTTTTTT. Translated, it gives CAISEPGTGGAGELFF.

Here the CDR3 reads CASSEGDLWREGYETQYF. The CDR3 bases are TGTGCCAGCAGTGAAGGGGACCTCTGGCGGGAGGGGTATGAGACCCAGTACTTC. The V call is TRBV25-1, the J call TRBJ2-5, with 9 bases fitting TRBD2. Germline V gene lookup returns CDR1 MGHDK and CDR2 SYGVNS. V was pared by 2 bases and J by 5 bases, with 15 bases of the junction left unmatched. CDR3 length equals 18 residues. Together with reference TRBV25-1 and TRBJ2-5, the CDR3 gives the full variable domain: EADIYQTPRYLVIGTGKKITLECSQTMGHDKMYWYQQDPGMELHLIHYSYGVNSTEKGDLSSESTVSRIRTEHFPLTLESARPSHTSQYLCASSEGDLWREGYETQYFGPGTRLLVL.

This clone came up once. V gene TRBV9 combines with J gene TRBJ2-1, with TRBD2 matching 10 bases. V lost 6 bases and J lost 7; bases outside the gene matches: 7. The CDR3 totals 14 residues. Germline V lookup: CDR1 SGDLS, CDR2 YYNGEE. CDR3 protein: CASKDSSGGNEQFF. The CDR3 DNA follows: TGTGCCAGCAAAGACTCTAGCGGGGGAAATGAGCAGTTCTTC.

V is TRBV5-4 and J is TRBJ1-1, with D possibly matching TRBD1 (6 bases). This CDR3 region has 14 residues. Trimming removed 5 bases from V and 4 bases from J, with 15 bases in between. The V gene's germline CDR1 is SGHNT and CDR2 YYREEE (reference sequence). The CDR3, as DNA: TGTGCCAGCAGGCCCGCCGGGGGGCCCACTGAAGCTTTCTTT. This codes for CASRPAGGPTEAFF.

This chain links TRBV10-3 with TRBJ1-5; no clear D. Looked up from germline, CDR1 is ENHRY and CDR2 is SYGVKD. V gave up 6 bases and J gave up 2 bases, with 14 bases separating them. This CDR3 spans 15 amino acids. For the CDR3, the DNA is TGTGCCATCAGCCCCCGGGAGGGTGGCAATCAGCCCCAGCATTTT. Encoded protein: CAISPREGGNQPQHF.

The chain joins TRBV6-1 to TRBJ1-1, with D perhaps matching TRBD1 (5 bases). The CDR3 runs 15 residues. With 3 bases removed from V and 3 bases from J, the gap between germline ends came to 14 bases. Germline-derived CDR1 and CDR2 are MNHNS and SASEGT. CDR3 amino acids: CASSDLGRADTEAFF. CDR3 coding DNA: TGTGCCAGCAGTGATCTGGGCAGGGCGGACACTGAAGCTTTCTTT.

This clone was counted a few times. In DNA, the CDR3 is TGTGCCAGTAGTCGAACAGGGGTGGGGGACATTCAGTACTTC. Its translation: CASSRTGVGDIQYF. V and J are TRBV19 and TRBJ2-4; 7 bases agree with TRBD1. Germline V gene data show CDR1 as LNHDA and CDR2 as SQIVND (reference sequence). The CDR3 loop spans 14 amino acids. V shed 5 bases and J 8 bases; nucleotides not matched to a gene: 9.

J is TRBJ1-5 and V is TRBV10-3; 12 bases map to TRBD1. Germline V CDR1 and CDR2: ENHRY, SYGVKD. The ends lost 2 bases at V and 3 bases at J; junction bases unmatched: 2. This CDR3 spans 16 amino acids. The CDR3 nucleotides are TGTGCCATCAGTGAGGGGACAGGGGGCCCCAATCAGCCCCAGCATTTT. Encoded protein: CAISEGTGGPNQPQHF.

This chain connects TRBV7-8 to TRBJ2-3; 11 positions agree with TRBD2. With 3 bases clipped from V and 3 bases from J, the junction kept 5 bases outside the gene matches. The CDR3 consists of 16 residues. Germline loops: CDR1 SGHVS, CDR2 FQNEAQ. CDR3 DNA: TGTGCCAGCAGCTTCTTGACTAGCGGGGAGACAGATACGCAGTATTTT. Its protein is CASSFLTSGETDTQYF.

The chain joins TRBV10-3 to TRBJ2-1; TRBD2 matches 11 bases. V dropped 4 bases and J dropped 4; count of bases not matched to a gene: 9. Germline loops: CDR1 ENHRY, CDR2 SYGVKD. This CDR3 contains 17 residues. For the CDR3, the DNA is TGTGCCATCAGTGCCACGACTAGCGGGGCAGGGTACAATGAGCAGTTCTTC. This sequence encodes CAISATTSGAGYNEQFF.

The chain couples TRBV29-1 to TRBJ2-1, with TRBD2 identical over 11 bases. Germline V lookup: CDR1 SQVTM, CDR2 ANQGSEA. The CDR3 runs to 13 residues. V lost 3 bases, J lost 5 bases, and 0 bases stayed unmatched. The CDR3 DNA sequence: TGCAGCGTTGATAGCGGGAGGGACAATGAGCAGTTCTTC. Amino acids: CSVDSGRDNEQFF.

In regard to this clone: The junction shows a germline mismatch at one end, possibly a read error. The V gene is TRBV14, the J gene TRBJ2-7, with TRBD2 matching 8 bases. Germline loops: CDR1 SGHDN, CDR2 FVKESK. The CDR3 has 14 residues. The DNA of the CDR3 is TGTGCCACCAGCGGGGGCAGGGGCGCCTACGAGCAGTACTTC. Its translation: CATSGGRGAYEQYF.

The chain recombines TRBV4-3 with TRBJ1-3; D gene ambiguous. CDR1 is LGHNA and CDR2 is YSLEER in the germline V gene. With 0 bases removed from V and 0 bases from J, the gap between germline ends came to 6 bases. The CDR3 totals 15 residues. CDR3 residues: CASSQDRNSGNTIYF. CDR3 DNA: TGCGCCAGCAGCCAAGACAGGAACTCTGGAAACACCATATATTTT.